These T cell receptor beta chains were read from a single sample in a study of blood T cells in healthy people across ages. TCRdb re-derived calls from the 5' RACE reads in MiXCR, one entry per CDR3 protein. The table lists some 900,000 distinct CDR3 sequences, around 46% of them singletons. Sample: blood. These receptor sequences come from a young man in good health. Each CDR3 is given with its conserved first and last residue. The D gene is left open where the match is weak. Rows give clone size only sometimes, using once, few, many, or a class for an expanded clone.

j_call	v_call	clone_size	d_call	cdr3_nt	cdr3_aa
TRBJ2-7	TRBV4-3	few	.	TGCGCCAGCAGCCAAACATCGGCTGGCGGATACGAGCAGTACTTC	CASSQTSAGGYEQYF
TRBJ1-3	TRBV12-3/TRBV12-4	once	TRBD1	TGTGCCAGCAGCGGACAGGAAAGCTCTGGAAACACCATATATTTT	CASSGQESSGNTIYF
TRBJ2-1	TRBV27	.	.	TGTGCCAGCAGTTTATCTTTTTTAGACACCAAAGCCTACGAGCAGTTCTTC	CASSLSFLDTKAYEQFF
TRBJ1-2	TRBV12-3/TRBV12-4	.	TRBD1	TGTGCCAGCAGACGGGGACAGACATATGGCTACACCTTC	CASRRGQTYGYTF
TRBJ1-2	TRBV25-1	.	.	TGTGCCAGCAGTGAATTGGGTGTCTACGGCTACACCTTC	CASSELGVYGYTF
TRBJ1-2	TRBV20-1	.	.	TGCAGTGCTAGACGACCCCCCGAGGGTGCCTATGGCTACACCTTC	CSARRPPEGAYGYTF
TRBJ1-1	TRBV27	.	.	TGTGCCATAGGGGGGGGGTACACTGAAGCTTTCTTT	CAIGGGYTEAFF
TRBJ1-1	TRBV5-1	.	.	TGCGCCAGCAGCTGGAGGGCGGAATCGAACACTGAAGCTTTCTTT	CASSWRAESNTEAFF
TRBJ1-1	TRBV4-2	.	TRBD1	TGTGCCAGCAGCCAAGATTTACCAGGGGGCACTGAAGCTTTCTTT	CASSQDLPGGTEAFF
TRBJ2-5	TRBV20-1	.	.	TGCAGTGCTAGAGAGGCAAAGGCTCAAGAGACCCAGTACTTC	CSAREAKAQETQYF
TRBJ2-3	TRBV11-2	few	.	TGTGCCAGCAGCTTAGAGGGCAGGGGAAAAGATACGCAGTATTTT	CASSLEGRGKDTQYF
TRBJ1-2	TRBV20-1	.	.	TGCAGTGCTCCAGAAGGGGATAACAACTATGGCTACACCTTC	CSAPEGDNNYGYTF
TRBJ2-3	TRBV7-6	.	.	TGTGCCAGCAGCTTAGGCGGGACGGTGACAGATACGCAGTATTTT	CASSLGGTVTDTQYF